The source of this TCR beta chain is a study of blood T cell repertoires in COVID-19. Clones were sequenced by immunoSEQ multiplex PCR, and TCRdb holds only the in-frame ones, with some missing. Among around 250,000 clones, around 86% were seen once, and the ten largest hold around 1.6%. The study recruited people aged about 18 to 95 years across approximately 25 US areas. In Cohort 3, a recovered donor had either two negative PCRs, clearance, or symptom resolution. The CDR3 length is 14 residues. Trimming at V came to 6 bases and at J to 7 bases, leaving 2 bases not matched to a gene. Germline V gene lookup returns CDR1 LGHDT and CDR2 YNNKEL (reference sequence).

V is TRBV3-1 (or the pseudogene TRBV3-2) and J is TRBJ1-6; TRBD1 agrees at 11 bases. The sequencing sample was made of PBMCs or T cells enriched from blood (not recorded which). The clonotype was recovered from a woman aged 45-65 years who had recovered from COVID-19. In DNA, the CDR3 is TGTGCCAGCAGTCGGGACAGGGGGAATTCACCCCTCCACTTT. Translating gives CASSRDRGNSPLHF.